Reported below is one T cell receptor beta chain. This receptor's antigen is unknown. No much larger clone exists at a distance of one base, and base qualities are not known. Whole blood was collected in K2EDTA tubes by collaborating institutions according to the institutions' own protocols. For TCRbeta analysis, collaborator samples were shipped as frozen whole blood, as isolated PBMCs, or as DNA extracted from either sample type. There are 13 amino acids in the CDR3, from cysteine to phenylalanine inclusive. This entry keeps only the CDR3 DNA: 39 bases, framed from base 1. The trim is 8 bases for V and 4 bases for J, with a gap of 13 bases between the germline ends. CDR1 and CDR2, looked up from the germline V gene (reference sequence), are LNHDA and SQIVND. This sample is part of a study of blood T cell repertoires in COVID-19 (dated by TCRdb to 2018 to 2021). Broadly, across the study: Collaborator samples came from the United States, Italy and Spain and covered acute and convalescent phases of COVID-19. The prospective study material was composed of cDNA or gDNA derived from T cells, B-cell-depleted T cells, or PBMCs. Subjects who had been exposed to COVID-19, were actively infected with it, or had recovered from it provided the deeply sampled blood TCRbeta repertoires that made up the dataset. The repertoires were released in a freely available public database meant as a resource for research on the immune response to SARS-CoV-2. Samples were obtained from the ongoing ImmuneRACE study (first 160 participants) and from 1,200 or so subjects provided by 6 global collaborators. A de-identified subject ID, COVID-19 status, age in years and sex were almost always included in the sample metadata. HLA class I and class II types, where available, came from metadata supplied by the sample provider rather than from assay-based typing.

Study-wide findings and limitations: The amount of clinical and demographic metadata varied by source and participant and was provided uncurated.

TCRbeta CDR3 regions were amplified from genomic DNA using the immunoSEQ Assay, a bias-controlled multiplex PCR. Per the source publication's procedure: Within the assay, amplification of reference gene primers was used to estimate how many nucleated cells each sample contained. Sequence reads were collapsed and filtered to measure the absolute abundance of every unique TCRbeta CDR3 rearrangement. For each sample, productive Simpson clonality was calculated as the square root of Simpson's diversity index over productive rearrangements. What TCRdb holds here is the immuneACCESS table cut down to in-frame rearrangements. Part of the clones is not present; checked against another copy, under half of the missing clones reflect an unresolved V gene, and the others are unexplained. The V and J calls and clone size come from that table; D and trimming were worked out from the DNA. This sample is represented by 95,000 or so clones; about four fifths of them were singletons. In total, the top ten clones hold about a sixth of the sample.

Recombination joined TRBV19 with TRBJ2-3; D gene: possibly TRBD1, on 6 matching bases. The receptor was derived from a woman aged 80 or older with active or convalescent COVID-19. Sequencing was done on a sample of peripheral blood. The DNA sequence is TGTGCCAGTGGTCCGGACAGTTCAGATACGCAGTATTTT. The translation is CASGPDSSDTQYF.